This entry lists 24 T cell receptor beta chains sequenced from one sample in a study of T-cell memory formation after mild COVID-19. TCRdb reprocessed the 5' RACE reads with MiXCR, giving one entry per CDR3 protein. The sample has about 440,000 distinct CDR3 sequences, around 20% seen once. Sequencing was done on a sample of PBMCs or a T cell subset sorted from them (not recorded which). Receptors were obtained from an adult woman who had mild COVID-19 (a few samples of this study predate the infection). Cell type and time point are not known.

The chain employs TRBV6-2 or TRBV6-3 and TRBJ1-5; 8 nucleotides align to TRBD1. J was trimmed by 0 bases and V by 5 bases; bases with no gene match: 15. The germline V gene encodes CDR1 MNHEY and CDR2 SVGEGT. This CDR3 is 19 amino acids long. CDR3 DNA: TGTGCCAGCAGTACCAGGACAGGGACTACCTCATATAGCAATCAGCCCCAGCATTTT. Amino acids: CASSTRTGTTSYSNQPQHF.

This clonotype was picked up many times. The J gene is TRBJ2-5, the V gene TRBV12-3 or TRBV12-4; TRBD1 agrees at 7 bases. V lost 10 bases to trimming and J lost 2 bases; unmatched junction nucleotides: 10. CDR3 length: 14 residues. CDR3 amino acids: CATNRGGFQETQYF. The CDR3 nucleotides are TGTGCCACCAACAGGGGCGGATTTCAAGAGACCCAGTACTTC.

This clonotype has more than one count but fewer than ten. In DNA form, the CDR3 reads TGTGCCACCTGGGGACACGGCCCCTACGAGCAGTACTTC. It codes for CATWGHGPYEQYF. V and J are TRBV10-3 and TRBJ2-7; a weak D match, TRBD1 (6 bases). Trimming took 10 bases from V and 2 from J, leaving 15 bases between them. This CDR3 is 13 amino acids long. Germline CDR1 and CDR2: ENHRY and SYGVKD.

This clonotype was seen a few times. The CDR3 loop is CASSRSGQGETQYF. CDR3 nucleotides: TGTGCCAGCTCACGGTCGGGACAGGGGGAGACCCAGTACTTC. This rearrangement joins TRBV18 to TRBJ2-5; 10 nucleotides agree with TRBD1. The CDR3 is made up of 14 amino acids. The germline gives CDR1 KGHSH, CDR2 LQKENI. J gave up 5 bases and V 4 bases, and 4 bases lay outside the gene matches.

This chain uses TRBV12-3 or TRBV12-4 with TRBJ2-5; 8 bases line up with TRBD1. The CDR3 sequence is 14 residues long. With 5 bases clipped from V and 4 bases from J, the junction kept 6 bases outside the gene matches. CDR3 region: CASSVRQGSETQYF. CDR3 bases: TGTGCCAGCAGTGTGAGACAGGGGTCAGAGACCCAGTACTTC.

The chain employs TRBV20-1 and TRBJ2-3; D unresolved. CDR1 DFQATT and CDR2 SNEGSKA come from the germline V gene (reference sequence). CDR3 length: 16 residues. The V and J ends lost 6 bases and 0 bases respectively, with 19 bases between them. The CDR3, as DNA: TGCAGTGCGCTGACTTCCGGGCAGCCCAGCACAGATACGCAGTATTTT. Protein: CSALTSGQPSTDTQYF.

This clonotype appeared a few times. The chain is built from TRBV12-3 or TRBV12-4 and TRBJ1-1, with 8 bases aligning to TRBD1. J was trimmed by 0 bases and V by 6 bases; bases with no gene match: 3. The CDR3 totals 14 residues. CDR3 nucleotides: TGTGCCAGCAGCGTGACAGGGGTGAACACTGAAGCTTTCTTT. Translated: CASSVTGVNTEAFF.

This clonotype was detected a few times. This rearrangement joins TRBV7-2 to TRBJ2-3, with 13 bases matching TRBD2. Trimming cost V 4 bases and J 1 base; bases outside gene matches: 5. CDR3 length: 17 residues. Germline CDR1 reads SGHTA; CDR2 reads FQGNSA. The DNA of the CDR3 is TGTGCCAGCAGCTCTACTAGCGGGAGGGCGGGCACAGATACGCAGTATTTT. Translated: CASSSTSGRAGTDTQYF.

J is TRBJ1-1 and V is TRBV5-1; 7 positions agree with TRBD1. CDR3 length: 12 amino acids. Germline assignment: CDR1 SGHRS and CDR2 YFSETQ. V dropped 4 bases and J dropped 5; count of bases not matched to a gene: 2. The CDR3 region is CASSVQGTEAFF. The CDR3 bases are TGCGCCAGCAGCGTACAGGGGACTGAAGCTTTCTTT.

V gene TRBV20-1 combines with J gene TRBJ2-7; possibly TRBD2 for D (6 bases). The CDR3 runs 16 residues. The V end was cut by 5 bases, the J end by 6 bases, with 26 bases between. The germline gives CDR1 DFQATT, CDR2 SNEGSKA (reference sequence). The CDR3 is CSARSLLEGSVSEQYF. The CDR3 bases are TGCAGTGCTCGATCCCTGCTGGAGGGTAGTGTCTCCGAGCAGTACTTC.

V usage is TRBV12-3 or TRBV12-4 and J usage is TRBJ2-2; the D gene is possibly TRBD1 (6 bases). The length of the CDR3 is 14 residues. Trimming stripped 4 bases from V and 6 bases from J, with 12 bases between. CDR3 sequence (DNA): TGTGCCAGCAGTTCGACAGGAGACTCCGGGGAGCTGTTTTTT. Translated: CASSSTGDSGELFF.

This clonotype was picked up a small number of times. The rearrangement links TRBV4-1 to TRBJ1-1, with D unclear. Germline V CDR1 and CDR2: MGHRA, YSYEKL. There are 13 residues in the CDR3. V lost 1 base and J lost 6, with 9 bases in between. CDR3 sequence (DNA): TGCGCCAGCAGCCAAGCGATCGGGGCTGAAGCTTTCTTT. Its translation is CASSQAIGAEAFF.

This clonotype was found a few times. The chain uses TRBV7-3 and TRBJ2-5, with a tentative D call TRBD2 (6 bases). Germline V gene lookup returns CDR1 SGHTA and CDR2 FQGTGA. The CDR3 loop spans 15 amino acids. V lost 5 bases, J lost 5 bases, and 18 bases lay in between. CDR3 DNA sequence: TGTGCCAGCAGCCTAGAAAAGAATCTAGCGGAGACCCAGTACTTC. This gives the protein CASSLEKNLAETQYF.

This clonotype has only a few counts. The rearrangement uses TRBV13 and TRBJ2-2; D assignment may be TRBD1 or TRBD2 (5 bases each). The CDR3 covers 16 residues. V was pared by 1 base and J by 7 bases, with 16 bases between. Germline V gene data show CDR1 as PRHDT and CDR2 as FYEKMQ (reference sequence). The CDR3 DNA follows: TGTGCCAGCAGCTTAGATGGGACCCAACCCAGCGGGGAGCTGTTTTTT. Protein: CASSLDGTQPSGELFF.

This clonotype was picked up a small number of times. This chain links TRBV5-1 with TRBJ2-7; perhaps TRBD1 as D (6 bases). The CDR3 runs to 14 residues. With 0 bases removed from V and 5 bases from J, the gap between germline ends came to 12 bases. Germline loops: CDR1 SGHRS, CDR2 YFSETQ. Here the CDR3 reads CASSLGQAMDEQYF. The DNA for the CDR3 is TGCGCCAGCAGCTTGGGACAGGCTATGGACGAGCAGTACTTC.

The chain joins TRBV6-5 to TRBJ1-6, with D possibly matching TRBD1 (5 bases). The germline V and J ends were trimmed by 6 bases and 7 bases, with 19 bases remaining between them. Germline V gene sequence: CDR1 MNHEY, CDR2 SVGAGI. This CDR3 is 16 amino acids long. CDR3 region: CASSSSRGIPNSPLHF. The CDR3, as DNA: TGTGCCAGCAGCTCCTCGAGGGGTATACCCAATTCACCCCTCCACTTT.

In its sample, this clonotype was seen a few times. J is TRBJ2-6 and V is TRBV7-3; D possibly corresponds to TRBD1 (6 bases). The CDR3 covers 16 residues. Germline CDR1 reads SGHTA; CDR2 reads FQGTGA. Trimming removed 1 base at V and 2 bases at J, with 9 bases between. CDR3 bases: TGTGCCAGCAGCTTAAGAGGGGGTGCTGGGGCCAACGTCCTGACTTTC. Amino acid sequence: CASSLRGGAGANVLTF.

This clonotype showed up just a few times. The V gene is TRBV12-3 or TRBV12-4, the J gene TRBJ2-7; possible D gene TRBD1, 6 bases. The CDR3 sequence is 14 residues long. V was trimmed by 5 bases and J by 7 bases, leaving 18 bases between them. The CDR3 protein is CASSPDSSREEQYF. The CDR3, as DNA: TGTGCCAGCAGTCCGGACAGCTCTAGGGAGGAGCAGTACTTC.

This clonotype was detected ten times or more. The genes are TRBV7-2 and TRBJ1-2; 7 bases line up with TRBD1. This CDR3 is 18 amino acids long. With V trimmed by 1 base and J by 4 bases, 15 bases remained unmatched. Germline loops: CDR1 SGHTA, CDR2 FQGNSA. The CDR3, as DNA: TGTGCCAGCAGCTTAGGAGTAGGGGGCCGAGTAGGAGTCTATGGCTACACCTTC. Amino acid sequence: CASSLGVGGRVGVYGYTF.

The rearrangement joins TRBV29-1 to TRBJ2-7, with 7 bases fitting TRBD1. The CDR3 runs 17 residues. With V trimmed by 3 bases and J by 2 bases, 16 bases remained unmatched. Germline assignment: CDR1 SQVTM and CDR2 ANQGSEA. Written as DNA, the CDR3 is TGCAGCGTTGAGGACTCGACCGGGACAGCGAGTCCCTACGAGCAGTACTTC. It encodes CSVEDSTGTASPYEQYF.

This clonotype was found a few times. The chain links TRBV4-1 to TRBJ2-7; the D call may be TRBD1 or TRBD2 (5 bases each). CDR1 is MGHRA, CDR2 YSYEKL, per germline. The CDR3 runs to 14 residues. Deletions cut 6 bases from V and 2 bases from J, with 14 bases between. CDR3: CASSIRDGTYEQYF. The CDR3 DNA sequence: TGCGCCAGCAGTATCCGGGACGGAACCTACGAGCAGTACTTC.

This sequence joins TRBV7-3 and TRBJ1-1; TRBD1 is a possible D gene (6 bases). Trimming stripped 5 bases from V and 2 bases from J, with 18 bases between. This CDR3 contains 16 residues. Germline V gives CDR1 SGHTA, CDR2 FQGTGA. The CDR3 region is CASSPFGGQDNTEAFF. DNA for the CDR3: TGTGCCAGCAGCCCCTTTGGGGGCCAAGATAACACTGAAGCTTTCTTT.

CDR3: CSAAGFGGLYETQYF. The CDR3 nucleotides read TGCAGTGCTGCCGGGTTCGGGGGGCTCTATGAGACCCAGTACTTC. J is TRBJ2-5 and V is TRBV20-1; TRBD2 is a possible D gene (7 bases). Per the germline V gene, CDR1 is DFQATT and CDR2 is SNEGSKA (reference sequence). V was clipped by 5 bases and J by 5 bases, with 21 bases between them. The CDR3 length is 15 residues.

In its sample, this clonotype was seen a few times. V is TRBV10-3 and J is TRBJ2-5; a weak D match, TRBD2 (5 bases). Trimming shortened V by 8 bases and J by 0 bases, and 7 bases separated the two germline ends. The germline CDR1 and CDR2 sequences are ENHRY and SYGVKD. The CDR3 totals 12 residues. The CDR3 DNA is TGTGCCATCCGGGGAGACCAAGAGACCCAGTACTTC. It codes for CAIRGDQETQYF.